Shown below are 9 T cell receptor beta chains from a single sample sequenced in a study of T-cell reconstitution after alpha-beta-depleted transplantation in children. For TCRbeta, the library was prepared with unique molecular identifiers. From the PCR reads, TCRdb called clonotypes with MiXCR, one entry per CDR3 protein. The sample gives approximately 300,000 distinct CDR3 sequences, around 9.1% of which show up once; over 6% is in the top ten. The material was PBMCs, obtained before TCRalphabeta/CD19-depleted stem cell transplant. The receptors shown here come from a boy in the first two years of life with acute myeloid leukemia, due to receive a stem cell transplant.

This clonotype was found many times. This chain joins TRBV20-1 and TRBJ2-5, with 13 bases fitting TRBD2. The CDR3 totals 16 residues. The trim removed 1 base at V and 2 bases at J, leaving 4 bases unmatched. From germline, CDR1 is DFQATT and CDR2 SNEGSKA (reference sequence). Here the CDR3 DNA reads TGCAGTGCTAGAGGGACTAGCGGGAGTGTGCAAGAGACCCAGTACTTC. This codes for CSARGTSGSVQETQYF.

This clonotype appeared a few times. The chain uses TRBV28 and TRBJ2-5, with TRBD1 identical over 8 bases. The trim removed 3 bases at V and 0 bases at J, leaving 3 bases unmatched. This CDR3 region has 15 residues. Germline V gene lookup returns CDR1 MDHEN and CDR2 SYDVKM. CDR3 protein: CASSLGQEYQETQYF. CDR3 nucleotides: TGTGCCAGCAGTTTGGGACAGGAGTACCAAGAGACCCAGTACTTC.

The chain is built from TRBV4-2 and TRBJ2-6; perhaps TRBD1 as D (6 bases). This CDR3 has 17 residues. Germline CDR1 reads LGHNA; CDR2 reads YNFKEQ. With 4 bases removed from V and 3 bases from J, the gap between germline ends came to 16 bases. The DNA for the CDR3 is TGTGCCAGCAGCCCGGCCCCAGGGGCGGGTGGGGCCAACGTCCTGACTTTC. Translated, it gives CASSPAPGAGGANVLTF.

This chain links TRBV29-1 with TRBJ2-5; 7 bases line up with TRBD2. The ends lost 6 bases at V and 4 bases at J; junction bases unmatched: 11. CDR1 is SQVTM and CDR2 is ANQGSEA in the germline V gene. This CDR3 is built from 14 residues. The CDR3 loop reads CSVRLALLGETQYF. The CDR3, as DNA: TGCAGCGTCCGACTAGCCCTCTTGGGAGAGACCCAGTACTTC.

The chain links TRBV3-1 to TRBJ1-5, with D possibly being TRBD1 (6 bases). The germline V gene has CDR1 LGHDT and CDR2 YNNKEL (reference sequence). The length of the CDR3 is 14 residues. Trimming left V 1 base short and J 4 bases short, with 8 bases between. This CDR3 is CASSQGTVNQPQHF. The CDR3 coding sequence is TGTGCCAGCAGCCAAGGGACAGTTAATCAGCCCCAGCATTTT.

This clonotype has ten or more counts. The V gene is TRBV7-2, the J gene TRBJ2-1; 8 nucleotides agree with TRBD2. V trimming: 8 bases; J trimming: 10 bases; junction bases outside the gene matches: 13. There are 14 residues in the CDR3. Germline CDR1 is SGHTA and CDR2 is FQGNSA. CDR3 bases: TGTGCCAGCGGAGTGGAGCGGGGGCTAGGGGAGCAGTTCTTC. It translates to CASGVERGLGEQFF.

In regard to this clonotype: This may come from a read error, since a much larger clone is one base off. CDR3 in amino acids: CASSLSGRSSGNTIYF. In DNA form, the CDR3 reads TGTGCCAGCAGCTTATCGGGCCGAAGCTCTGGAAACACCATATATTTT. The chain links TRBV7-3 to TRBJ1-3; D unclear. CDR3 length equals 16 residues. Trimming shortened V by 2 bases and J by 0 bases, and 11 bases separated the two germline ends. CDR1 is SGHTA, CDR2 FQGTGA, per germline.

This clonotype was seen at least ten times. The chain combines TRBV11-1 with TRBJ1-1; D gene ambiguous. There are 16 residues in the CDR3. V was shortened by 1 base and J by 1 base, with 13 bases between the two germline ends. Germline CDR1 SGHAT, CDR2 FQDESV (reference sequence). For the CDR3, the DNA is TGTGCCAGCAGCTTAGTGAAGTATGACGCGAACACTGAAGCTTTCTTT. This encodes CASSLVKYDANTEAFF.

This clonotype was counted ten times or more. This sequence joins TRBV12-3 or TRBV12-4 and TRBJ2-7; 9 bases agree with TRBD1. V lost 8 bases and J lost 3; bases outside the gene matches: 8. This CDR3 is 14 amino acids long. CDR3 protein: CASGGQGSYYEQYF. CDR3 DNA sequence: TGTGCCAGCGGGGGACAGGGTTCCTACTACGAGCAGTACTTC.